This T cell receptor beta chain was recovered during a study of cytomegalovirus exposure and HLA in healthy donors. About the research overall: There were about 85 million unique TCRs (from HLA-typed donors) in an early data release. Study observations and caveats: Among TCR beta chains, those listed as cytomegalovirus-associated numbered 164.

CDR3 size: 15 residues. V was clipped by 5 bases and J by 5 bases; unmatched bases: 12. Germline V gene sequence: CDR1 SEHNR, CDR2 FQNEAQ (reference sequence). Use of 60 Vbeta and 13 Jbeta primers characterized the PCR. Only in-frame clones appear in the TCRdb table, and some are missing; sequencing was by immunoSEQ multiplex PCR. Of approximately 170,000 clones in the sample, 79% were seen once. On this clone: The target antigen is unknown.

This sequence joins TRBV7-9 and TRBJ2-7; 7 bases agree with TRBD1. The sequenced sample was PBMCs. The clonotype originates from a woman between 50 and 59 years old in good health and CMV-seronegative. The CDR3 DNA reads as TGTGCCAGCAGCCCAAGACAGGGAAGGGGTAACGAGCAGTACTTC. Its protein product is CASSPRQGRGNEQYF.